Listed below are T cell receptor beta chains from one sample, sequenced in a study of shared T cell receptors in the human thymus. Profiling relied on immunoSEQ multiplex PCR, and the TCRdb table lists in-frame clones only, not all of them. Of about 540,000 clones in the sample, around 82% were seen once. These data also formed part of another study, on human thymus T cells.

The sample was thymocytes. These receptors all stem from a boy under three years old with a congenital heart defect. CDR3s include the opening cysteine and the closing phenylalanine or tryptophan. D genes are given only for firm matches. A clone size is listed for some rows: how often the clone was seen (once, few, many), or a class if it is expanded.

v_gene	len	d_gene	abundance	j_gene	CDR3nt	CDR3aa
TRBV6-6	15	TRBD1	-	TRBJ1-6	TGTGCCAGCAATCTACGGGACAGGGGTAATTCACCCCTCCACTTT	CASNLRDRGNSPLHF
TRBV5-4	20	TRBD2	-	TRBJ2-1	TGTGCCAGCATCCACTGGGCCTCTAGTGGGGGAGGGGAAGGGGACAATGAGCAGTTCTTC	CASIHWASSGGGEGDNEQFF
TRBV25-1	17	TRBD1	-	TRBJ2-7	TGTGCCAGCAGTGTCCAGGGACAGGGGGACCCTCAATACGAGCAGTACTTC	CASSVQGQGDPQYEQYF
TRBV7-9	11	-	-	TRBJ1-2	TGTGCCGTCAGGCCCGGGGGTGGCTACACCTTC	CAVRPGGGYTF
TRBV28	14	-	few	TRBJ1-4	TGTGCCAGCAGTTTCTCGCCGCGGCGGGAAAAACTGTTTTTT	CASSFSPRREKLFF
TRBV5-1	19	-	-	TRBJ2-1	TGCGCCAGCAGCTCCACCTGGGCCCCGGGACTCCCCTTTTACAATGAGCAGTTCTTC	CASSSTWAPGLPFYNEQFF
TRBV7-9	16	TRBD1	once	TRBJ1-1	TGTGCCAGCAGCTTACGGACAGGGAAAAAGAACACTGAAGCTTTCTTT	CASSLRTGKKNTEAFF
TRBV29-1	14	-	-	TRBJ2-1	TGCAGCGTTGAGATCCCTAGCAAATACAATGAGCAGTTCTTC	CSVEIPSKYNEQFF
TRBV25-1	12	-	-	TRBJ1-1	TGTGCCAGCTCCTTACGAGATAGTAGAGCTTTCTTT	CASSLRDSRAFF
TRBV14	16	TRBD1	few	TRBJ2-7	TGTGCCAGCAGCCAAGGGGACAGGGGGCATTTCTACGAGCAGTACTTC	CASSQGDRGHFYEQYF
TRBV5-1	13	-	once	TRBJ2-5	TGCGCCAGCCGGTCAGCGGATCAAGAGACCCAGTACTTC	CASRSADQETQYF
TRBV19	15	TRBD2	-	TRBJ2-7	TGTGCCAGTAGTACGGGGACTAGCGGGACCCACGAGCAGTACTTC	CASSTGTSGTHEQYF
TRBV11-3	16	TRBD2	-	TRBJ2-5	TGTGCCAGCAGCTCCCTCCTTAGCGGGAGGACAGAGACCCAGTACTTC	CASSSLLSGRTETQYF
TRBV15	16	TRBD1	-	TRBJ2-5	TGTGCCACCAGCGAGAAGCCGGGACAGCCAAGAGAGACCCAGTACTTC	CATSEKPGQPRETQYF
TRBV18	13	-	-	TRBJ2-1	TGTGCCAGCTCACCCGGGACAAACAATGAGCAGTTCTTC	CASSPGTNNEQFF
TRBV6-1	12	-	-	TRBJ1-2	TGTGCCAGCAGTTCCGGGTCCTATGGCTACACCTTC	CASSSGSYGYTF
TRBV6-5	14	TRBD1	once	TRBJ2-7	TGTGCCAGCAGTTACAAGGGGGCTGGCTACGAGCAGTACTTC	CASSYKGAGYEQYF
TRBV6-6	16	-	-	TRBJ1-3	TGTGCCAGCAGTTCCCCCTGGGGGGGAGCTGGAAACACCATATATTTT	CASSSPWGGAGNTIYF
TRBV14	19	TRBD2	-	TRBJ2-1	TGTGCCAGCAGCCCGACACAGCAAAGGCCGACGGACGGGAGGGGCAGAAAGTTCTTC	CASSPTQQRPTDGRGRKFF
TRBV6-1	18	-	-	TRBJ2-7	TGTGCCAGCAGTGAAGCTGGAGGGCCCACGGCCGAGGGAAACGAGCAGTACTTC	CASSEAGGPTAEGNEQYF
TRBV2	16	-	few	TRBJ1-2	TGTGCCAGCAGTGAAGTCCGACTGACCCCCCCCGAGGGCTACACCTTC	CASSEVRLTPPEGYTF
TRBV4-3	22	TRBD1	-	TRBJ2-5	TGCGCCAGCAGCCAAGATGGAGAGGACAGGGGGCGCGGCGGGAGGGCCAAAGAGACCCAGTACTTC	CASSQDGEDRGRGGRAKETQYF
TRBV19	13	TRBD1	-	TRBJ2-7	TGTGCCAGTAGTATTGGGACAGCTTACGAGCAGTACTTC	CASSIGTAYEQYF
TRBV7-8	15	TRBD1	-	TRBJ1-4	TGTGCCAGCAGCCAGTGGGACAGGGGGCTTGAAAAACTGTTTTTT	CASSQWDRGLEKLFF
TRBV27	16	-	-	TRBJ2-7	TGTGCCAGCAGTCGAGACGCAGGGTCTCAACCCTACGAGCAGTACTTC	CASSRDAGSQPYEQYF
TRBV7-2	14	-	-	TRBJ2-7	TGTGCCAGCAGCTTATCCTCGGTCAATTACGAGCAGTACTTC	CASSLSSVNYEQYF
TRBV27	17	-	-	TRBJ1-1	TGTGCCAGCAGTTTTAGCGGCACTCCTAAAATGAACACTGAAGCTTTCTTT	CASSFSGTPKMNTEAFF
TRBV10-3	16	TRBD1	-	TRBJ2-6	TGTGCCATCAGTGAGTCGGACAGGGCGAAGGCCAACGTCCTGACTTTC	CAISESDRAKANVLTF
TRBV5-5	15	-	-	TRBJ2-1	TGTGCCAGCAGCCGGCCCAGCGGGCGCCGCAATGAGCAGTTCTTC	CASSRPSGRRNEQFF
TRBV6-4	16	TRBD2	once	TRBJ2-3	TGTGCCAGCAGTGGGTCTAGCGGGAGGGCCCCGGATACGCAGTATTTT	CASSGSSGRAPDTQYF
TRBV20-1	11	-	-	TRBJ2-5	TGCAGTGCTCGAGCCGGGGGGACCCAGTACTTC	CSARAGGTQYF
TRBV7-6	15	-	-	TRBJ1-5	TGTGCCAGCAGCCCAACGGGAGGAACCAATCAGCCCCAGCATTTT	CASSPTGGTNQPQHF
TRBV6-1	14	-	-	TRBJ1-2	TGTGCCAGCAGTGAAATCCGGGTGGGAGGTGGCTACACCTTC	CASSEIRVGGGYTF
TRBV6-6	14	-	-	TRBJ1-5	TGTGCCAGCAAACCGGGACACGAGGGACAGCCCCAGCATTTT	CASKPGHEGQPQHF
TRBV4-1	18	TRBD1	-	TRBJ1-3	TGCGCCAGCAGCCAAGATGGACGACAGGGGGATTTAGGAAACACCATATATTTT	CASSQDGRQGDLGNTIYF
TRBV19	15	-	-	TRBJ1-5	TGTGCCAGTAGTTCCGGGGGGGGCTACAATCAGCCCCAGCATTTT	CASSSGGGYNQPQHF
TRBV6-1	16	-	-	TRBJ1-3	TGTGCCAGCAGTGAAGGGGTCGGACACAGGGGAAACACCATATATTTT	CASSEGVGHRGNTIYF
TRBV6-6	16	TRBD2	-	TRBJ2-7	TGTGCCAGCAGCCCCACCGGGACTAGCGGGTCCTACGAGCAGTACTTC	CASSPTGTSGSYEQYF
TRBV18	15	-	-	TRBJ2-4	TGTGCCAGCTCACCGGACAGCACAAATCGGAACATTCAGTACTTC	CASSPDSTNRNIQYF
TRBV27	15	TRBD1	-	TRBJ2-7	TGTGCCAGCAGTTTATCTCGGACAGGGGCCTACGAGCAGTACTTC	CASSLSRTGAYEQYF
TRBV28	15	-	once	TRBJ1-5	TGTGCCAGCAGGGATTCAGGGAGCGGGGGTCAGCCCCAGCATTTT	CASRDSGSGGQPQHF
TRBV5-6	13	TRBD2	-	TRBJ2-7	TGTGCCAGCAGTAGAATGGGAGGGTCCGAGCAGTACTTC	CASSRMGGSEQYF
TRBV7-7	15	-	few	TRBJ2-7	TGTGCCAGCAGCCCCGGCTACCCGGGGATAGGCGAGCAGTACTTC	CASSPGYPGIGEQYF
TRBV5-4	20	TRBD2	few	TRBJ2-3	TGTGCCAGCAGCTTACTCCCGGGACTAGCGGAGGGATTGAGCACAGATACGCAGTATTTT	CASSLLPGLAEGLSTDTQYF
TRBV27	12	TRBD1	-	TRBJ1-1	TGTGCCAGCAGTCAGGGGGACGCTGAAGCTTTCTTT	CASSQGDAEAFF
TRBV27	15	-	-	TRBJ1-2	TGTGCCAGCAGTCCTACAGGGCGCTGGAACTATGGCTACACCTTC	CASSPTGRWNYGYTF
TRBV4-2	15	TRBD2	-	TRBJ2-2	TGTGCCAGCAGCATCGGCGGGAGGGCCATCGGGGAGCTGTTTTTT	CASSIGGRAIGELFF
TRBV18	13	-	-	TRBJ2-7	TGTGCCAGCTCCCGCCCCGGCAGGGGCGAGCAGTACTTC	CASSRPGRGEQYF
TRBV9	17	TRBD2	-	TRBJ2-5	TGTGCCAGCAGCGAGGGGACGCTAGCGGGAGTGGGAGAGACCCAGTACTTC	CASSEGTLAGVGETQYF
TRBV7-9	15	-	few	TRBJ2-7	TGTGCCAGCAGCGAGACAGGAGTCCTCTTTAAGGAGCAGTACTTC	CASSETGVLFKEQYF
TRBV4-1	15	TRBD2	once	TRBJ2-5	TGCGCCAGCAGCCAAGAAGTACTAGCGGAGCTGGAGCAGTACTTC	CASSQEVLAELEQYF
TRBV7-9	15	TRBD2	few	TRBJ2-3	TGTGCCAGCAGCCCCCGGACTAGGTTAGCAGATACGCAGTATTTT	CASSPRTRLADTQYF
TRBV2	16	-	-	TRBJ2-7	TGTGCCAGCAGCGATGGTCCGGGACAAATCTCCTACGAGCAGTACTTC	CASSDGPGQISYEQYF
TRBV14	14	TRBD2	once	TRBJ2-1	TGTGCCAGCAGCCTCCAGGTTAGCGGGACTCTCGGGTTCTTC	CASSLQVSGTLGFF
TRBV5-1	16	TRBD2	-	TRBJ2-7	TGCGCCAGCAGCTTGGGGCTAGCGGGACTCTCCTACGAGCAGTACTTC	CASSLGLAGLSYEQYF
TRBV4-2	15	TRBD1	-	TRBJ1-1	TGTGCCAGCAGCCCATCAGACAGGGAGGACACTGAAGCTTTCTTT	CASSPSDREDTEAFF
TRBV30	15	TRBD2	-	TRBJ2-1	TGTGCCTGGAAGGACGGCGGGAGGGTAATCGGTGAGCAGTTCTTC	CAWKDGGRVIGEQFF